Listed here are 8 T cell receptor beta chains from one sample, sequenced in a study of blood T cell repertoires in COVID-19. Some clones are missing from TCRdb's copy, which holds only in-frame ones; the method was immunoSEQ multiplex PCR. The sample lists 40,000 to 45,000 clones; 87% were seen once. Sequenced material: peripheral blood. The receptors stem from a man aged 55 to 70 with acute or convalescent COVID-19.

The chain is built from TRBV7-8 and TRBJ1-6; a weak D match, TRBD1 (5 bases). V lost 0 bases and J 14 bases, leaving 17 bases between the germline ends. Germline V CDR1 and CDR2: SGHVS, FQNEAQ. The CDR3 totals 15 residues. CDR3 protein: CASSLAGRAESSLHF. The CDR3 region has the DNA TGTGCCAGCAGCTTAGCGGGCAGGGCTGAAAGCTCCCTCCACTTT.

The chain recombines TRBV30 with TRBJ1-4; D may be TRBD1 (6 bases). The CDR3 spans 13 residues. V lost 2 bases and J 8 bases, leaving 12 bases between the germline ends. Germline CDR1 is GTSNPN and CDR2 is SVGIG (reference sequence). CDR3 sequence reads: CAWSRQEAEKLFF. CDR3 DNA sequence: TGTGCCTGGAGTCGACAGGAGGCCGAAAAACTGTTTTTT.

This clone was observed a single time. This sequence joins TRBV7-2 and TRBJ2-3, with 11 positions matching TRBD2. CDR3 size: 16 residues. Germline V CDR1 and CDR2: SGHTA, FQGNSA. After removal of 4 bases from V and 5 bases from J, the junction contained 8 bases not matched to a gene. CDR3 nucleotides: TGTGCCAGCAGCTGGATAGCGGGGGGGCCACAAGATACGCAGTATTTT. Protein: CASSWIAGGPQDTQYF.

This clone has only one observation. The V gene is TRBV6-5, the J gene TRBJ1-4; D remains ambiguous. The V gene's germline CDR1 is MNHEY and CDR2 SVGAGI. The germline V and J ends were trimmed by 2 bases and 1 base, with 8 bases remaining between them. The length of the CDR3 is 15 residues. Here the CDR3 reads CASSYGTGTNEKLFF. CDR3 in DNA: TGTGCCAGCAGTTACGGAACGGGAACTAATGAAAAACTGTTTTTT.

In its sample, this clone was seen once. This chain links TRBV19 with TRBJ1-5; unclear D gene. Germline V gene lookup returns CDR1 LNHDA and CDR2 SQIVND (reference sequence). The CDR3 spans 17 residues. V lost 5 bases, J lost 5 bases, and 22 bases lay in between. The CDR3 loop is CASSPPRTPEPYQPQHF. DNA of the CDR3: TGTGCCAGTAGTCCCCCCAGGACTCCGGAACCTTATCAGCCCCAGCATTTT.

The chain recombines TRBV4-2 with TRBJ1-6; D remains ambiguous. The CDR3 has 18 amino acids. The ends were cut back, 1 base at V and 7 bases at J, with 20 bases in the middle. The germline gives CDR1 LGHNA, CDR2 YNFKEQ. CDR3 bases: TGTGCCAGCAGCCAAGTAAATCTCGTTTACGGGGAGAATTCACCCCTCCACTTT. Its protein is CASSQVNLVYGENSPLHF.

Written as DNA, the CDR3 is TGTGCCAGCAGCTTGGGGGACATTGGGAGTGCCGGGGAGCTGTTTTTT. As protein: CASSLGDIGSAGELFF. This chain links TRBV5-5 with TRBJ2-2; TRBD1 is a possible D gene (6 bases). Germline loops: CDR1 SGHKS, CDR2 YYEKEE (reference sequence). This CDR3 spans 16 amino acids. Trimming removed 0 bases at V and 6 bases at J, with 15 bases between.

The chain joins TRBV2 to TRBJ1-1, with 7 bases matching TRBD1. From germline, CDR1 is SNHLY and CDR2 FYNNEI. The CDR3 has 11 residues. With 6 bases clipped from V and 7 bases from J, the junction kept 2 bases outside the gene matches. In DNA form, the CDR3 reads TGTGCCAGCAGGGGGACAGTTGAAGCTTTCTTT. This codes for CASRGTVEAFF.